What follows are 19 T cell receptor beta chains derived from one specimen sequenced in a study of T cell changes during pregnancy in multiple sclerosis. Repertoires were generated with immunoSEQ multiplex PCR, while TCRdb's copy carries only in-frame clones and drops some. The table lists about 68,000 clones, over 75% of them singletons. This material consisted of peripheral blood, taken in the third trimester of pregnancy. The receptors here all came from a female donor with multiple sclerosis, enrolled in a pregnancy study.

The rearrangement joins TRBV7-9 to TRBJ2-7; 8 nucleotides align to TRBD2. CDR3 length equals 14 residues. Germline V lookup: CDR1 SEHNR, CDR2 FQNEAQ (reference sequence). The V gene end was trimmed by 2 bases and the J gene end by 5 bases; junction bases not matched to a gene: 5. As DNA, the CDR3 is TGTGCCAGCAGCTTACCGGGAGGGCCAGACGAGCAGTACTTC. The encoded protein is CASSLPGGPDEQYF.

The rearrangement links TRBV4-3 to TRBJ2-5; 7 bases are shared with TRBD2. V was clipped by 3 bases and J by 4 bases; unmatched bases: 17. Looked up from germline, CDR1 is LGHNA and CDR2 is YSLEER. This CDR3 contains 18 residues. The CDR3 here is CASSHLPPQGRGGETQYF. Here the CDR3 DNA reads TGCGCCAGCAGCCACCTCCCCCCTCAAGGGAGGGGAGGAGAGACCCAGTACTTC.

The chain is built from TRBV11-2 and TRBJ2-2; D not resolved. This CDR3 comprises 14 residues. Germline V gene data show CDR1 as SGHAT and CDR2 as FQNNGV. The V and J ends lost 2 bases and 3 bases respectively, with 7 bases between them. The CDR3 reads CASSLPTDTGELFF. CDR3 bases: TGTGCCAGCAGCTTACCCACAGACACCGGGGAGCTGTTTTTT.

The chain employs TRBV25-1 and TRBJ2-1; 7 bases line up with TRBD1. The CDR3 totals 15 residues. Germline V gene data show CDR1 as MGHDK and CDR2 as SYGVNS. Trimming cost V 7 bases and J 7 bases; bases outside gene matches: 13. The CDR3 DNA is TGTGCCAGCACCCGCGACAGGGTGCTGGAGAATGAGCAGTTCTTC. It is translated as CASTRDRVLENEQFF.

The rearrangement joins TRBV4-3 to TRBJ1-2; no clear D. Germline values: CDR1 LGHNA, CDR2 YSLEER. This CDR3 has 11 amino acids. V was cut by 4 bases and J by 6 bases, with 6 bases left in between. The CDR3 region is CASSLGDGYTF. The CDR3 region has the DNA TGCGCCAGCAGCCTCGGGGATGGCTACACCTTC.

The chain is built from TRBV30 and TRBJ1-4, with 7 bases that match TRBD1. V gave up 6 bases and J gave up 1 base; unmatched junction bases: 8. The CDR3 has 15 amino acids. In germline, CDR1 is GTSNPN, CDR2 SVGIG (reference sequence). The chain's CDR3 is CACHDRDQTNEKLFF. Written as DNA, the CDR3 is TGTGCCTGCCATGACAGGGATCAAACTAATGAAAAACTGTTTTTT.

V usage is TRBV2 and J usage is TRBJ2-7; 7 nucleotides align to TRBD2. CDR3 length: 13 amino acids. V shed 6 bases, J shed 2 bases, and the junction held 4 bases outside the gene matches. Germline V gene sequence: CDR1 SNHLY, CDR2 FYNNEI. As DNA, the CDR3 is TGTGCCAGCAGAGCGGGGAGCACCTACGAGCAGTACTTC. The encoded protein is CASRAGSTYEQYF.

This clone was seen a single time. The V call is TRBV5-1, the J call TRBJ2-1, with 11 bases aligning to TRBD1. Germline loops: CDR1 SGHRS, CDR2 YFSETQ. V dropped 4 bases and J dropped 4; count of bases not matched to a gene: 10. The CDR3 has 17 amino acids. CDR3 loop: CASSGQGAPYLYNEQFF. The CDR3 coding sequence is TGCGCCAGCAGCGGACAGGGGGCCCCCTATTTATACAATGAGCAGTTCTTC.

This rearrangement joins TRBV5-4 to TRBJ2-1, with 11 bases lining up with TRBD2. Trimming at V came to 2 bases and at J to 5 bases, leaving 9 bases not matched to a gene. This CDR3 is 17 amino acids long. In germline, CDR1 is SGHNT, CDR2 YYREEE (reference sequence). The CDR3 DNA reads as TGTGCCAGCAGCTTAGGGACGGGACTAGCGGTAAACAATGAGCAGTTCTTC. Its protein product is CASSLGTGLAVNNEQFF.

V is TRBV4-1 and J is TRBJ2-7; D may be TRBD2 (6 bases). The CDR3 totals 17 residues. Germline-derived CDR1 and CDR2 are MGHRA and YSYEKL. Between the trimmed V and J ends, which lost 0 bases and 2 bases, there was a span of 17 bases. The CDR3: CASSQDPRAGTPYEQYF. The DNA of the CDR3 is TGCGCCAGCAGCCAAGATCCCCGGGCGGGAACGCCCTACGAGCAGTACTTC.

The table lists this clone with a count of one. V and J are TRBV5-1 and TRBJ2-1; 11 bases line up with TRBD1. Germline V gives CDR1 SGHRS, CDR2 YFSETQ. The CDR3 consists of 17 residues. Losses at the gene ends were 6 bases for V and 9 bases for J; bases not matched to a gene: 17. For the CDR3, the DNA is TGCGCCAGCATCCCCCTCCCTGGGACAGGGGGTGGAGGTGAGCAGTTCTTC. Residues: CASIPLPGTGGGGEQFF.

The chain carries TRBV9 and TRBJ1-2, with D possibly being TRBD1 (6 bases). The CDR3 covers 15 residues. From germline, CDR1 is SGDLS and CDR2 YYNGEE. Trimming pared 3 bases from V and 7 bases from J, leaving 19 bases between. As DNA, the CDR3 is TGTGCCAGCAGCGCTCCGACAGGTTTCAAGGGTGGCTACACCTTC. It translates to CASSAPTGFKGGYTF. Filled out from reference TRBV9 and TRBJ1-2, the complete variable domain reads DSGVTQTPKHLITATGQRVTLRCSPRSGDLSVYWYQQSLDQGLQFLIQYYNGEERAKGNILERFSAQQFPDLHSELNLSSLELGDSALYFCASSAPTGFKGGYTFGSGTRLTVV.

This clone was seen a single time. V is TRBV19 and J is TRBJ1-3; D may be TRBD1 (5 bases). V lost 3 bases and J lost 0, with 15 bases in between. CDR3 length equals 17 residues. The germline gives CDR1 LNHDA, CDR2 SQIVND (reference sequence). The CDR3 nucleotides read TGTGCCAGTAGTATGGGGAGGGGCCGTTCCTCTGGAAACACCATATATTTT. Its protein product is CASSMGRGRSSGNTIYF.

V gene TRBV19 combines with J gene TRBJ2-7; D is unclear. Trimming pared 10 bases from V and 2 bases from J, leaving 24 bases between. The CDR3 extends over 16 amino acids. Germline V gene sequence: CDR1 LNHDA, CDR2 SQIVND (reference sequence). The CDR3 protein is CATRRTAPINTYEQYF. DNA for the CDR3: TGTGCCACCAGGCGAACAGCCCCTATTAATACCTACGAGCAGTACTTC.

The gene calls are TRBV2 and TRBJ1-5, with no clear D. Per the germline V gene, CDR1 is SNHLY and CDR2 is FYNNEI. CDR3 size: 14 residues. The V end lost 5 bases, the J end lost 2 bases, and 10 bases lay between the germline ends. The CDR3 nucleotides read TGTGCCAGCAGTCTAGGCGGGGGCAATCAGCCCCAGCATTTT. Protein sequence: CASSLGGGNQPQHF.

The rearrangement joins TRBV5-4 to TRBJ1-1, with D unresolved. Germline values: CDR1 SGHNT, CDR2 YYREEE (reference sequence). With 1 base removed from V and 5 bases from J, the gap between germline ends came to 15 bases. The CDR3 has 15 amino acids. The chain's CDR3 is CASSLKSGAGTEAFF. In DNA form, the CDR3 reads TGTGCCAGCAGCTTGAAGAGTGGCGCGGGGACTGAAGCTTTCTTT.

The V call is TRBV6-5, the J call TRBJ2-1; 10 bases line up with TRBD1. The CDR3 spans 15 residues. The ends lost 7 bases at V and 8 bases at J; junction bases unmatched: 11. Germline CDR1 and CDR2: MNHEY and SVGAGI. DNA of the CDR3: TGTGCCAGCACCCGCGGCGACAGGGGGCACTATGAGCAGTTCTTC. Residues: CASTRGDRGHYEQFF.

This sequence joins TRBV10-2 and TRBJ2-3; TRBD2 is a possible D gene (5 bases). Germline CDR1 WSHSY, CDR2 SAAADI. V shed 8 bases and J shed 2 bases, with 14 bases lying between them. This CDR3 is built from 14 residues. The chain's CDR3 is CASQEAVVTDTQYF. CDR3 in DNA: TGCGCCAGCCAAGAAGCGGTAGTCACAGATACGCAGTATTTT.

V usage is TRBV5-1 and J usage is TRBJ1-1, with D possibly TRBD1 on 6 matching bases. V dropped 1 base and J dropped 2 bases, with 12 bases sitting between them. The germline gives CDR1 SGHRS, CDR2 YFSETQ. The CDR3 is 15 amino acids. The CDR3 spells CASSLLSGDNTEAFF. The CDR3 DNA reads as TGCGCCAGCAGCTTGTTATCAGGGGATAACACTGAAGCTTTCTTT.